Following are 21 T cell receptor beta chains from one sample sequenced in a study of cytomegalovirus exposure and HLA in healthy donors. PCR amplification relied on 60 Vbeta primers (plus 13 Jbeta primers). Sequencing was performed with immunoSEQ multiplex PCR; in TCRdb, only in-frame clones are kept and a portion is missing. The table records about 120,000 clones, around 80% of them present only once. Material: PBMCs. The source of these receptors is a man aged 50 or older in good health and CMV-seronegative.

The V gene is TRBV4-3, the J gene TRBJ2-2, with 10 nucleotides matching TRBD1. Germline-derived CDR1 and CDR2 are LGHNA and YSLEER. Trimming cost V 4 bases and J 1 base; bases outside gene matches: 12. The CDR3 sequence is 19 residues long. The chain's CDR3 is CASSPQPRTGGLNTGELFF. In DNA, the CDR3 is TGCGCCAGCAGCCCCCAACCTCGGACAGGGGGTCTGAACACCGGGGAGCTGTTTTTT.

The V call is TRBV12-2, the J call TRBJ2-1; TRBD1 is the table's D call and was not checked against the DNA. TRBV12-2 represents a pseudogene. The CDR3 is 21 residues long. The CDR3 loop reads CASRLPVTPGHPRSCANEQFF. The DNA of the CDR3 is TGTGCAAGTCGCTTACCAGTCACCCCGGGACACCCAAGGTCTTGTGCCAATGAGCAGTTCTTC.

The chain is built from TRBV30 and TRBJ2-5; 7 nucleotides match TRBD1. The CDR3 is 13 amino acids. Germline V gene lookup returns CDR1 GTSNPN and CDR2 SVGIG (reference sequence). After removal of 2 bases from V and 2 bases from J, the junction contained 2 bases not matched to a gene. This CDR3 reads CAWSRDRQETQYF. CDR3 nucleotide sequence: TGTGCCTGGAGTAGGGACAGACAAGAGACCCAGTACTTC.

The gene calls are TRBV7-9 and TRBJ2-3, with TRBD2 matching over 9 bases. The trim removed 1 base at V and 4 bases at J, leaving 6 bases unmatched. Per the germline V gene, CDR1 is SEHNR and CDR2 is FQNEAQ (reference sequence). This CDR3 is 16 amino acids long. The CDR3 bases are TGTGCCAGCAGCTTAGACCTAGCGGGAATCTCAGATACGCAGTATTTT. Translation: CASSLDLAGISDTQYF.

This chain joins TRBV5-5 and TRBJ1-1; 7 bases map to TRBD1. Looked up from germline, CDR1 is SGHKS and CDR2 is YYEKEE (reference sequence). With V trimmed by 6 bases and J by 3 bases, 14 bases remained unmatched. This CDR3 spans 16 amino acids. This chain's CDR3 is CASKPRTGSMDTEAFF. The CDR3 DNA is TGTGCCAGCAAGCCCCGGACAGGCTCGATGGACACTGAAGCTTTCTTT.

Of note for this clone: Other DNA sequences from this sample encode an identical CDR3 as well. The V and J genes are TRBV5-1 and TRBJ2-1; TRBD1 agrees at 10 bases. The V and J ends lost 4 bases and 5 bases, in that order; junction bases with no gene match: 3. The CDR3 loop spans 14 amino acids. Germline-derived CDR1 and CDR2 are SGHRS and YFSETQ. CDR3 in DNA: TGCGCCAGCAGCCTCGACAGGGGGCACAATGAGCAGTTCTTC. Translation: CASSLDRGHNEQFF.

This clone was seen just once. The genes are TRBV19 and TRBJ1-4, with 10 bases that match TRBD1. This CDR3 spans 15 amino acids. Per germline, CDR1 LNHDA and CDR2 SQIVND (reference sequence). Unmatched junction bases numbered 4, after V lost 3 bases and J lost 6 bases. The CDR3 DNA sequence: TGTGCCAGTAGTATGGACAGGGGGGCCTATGAAAAACTGTTTTTT. This translates into CASSMDRGAYEKLFF.

The V and J genes are TRBV19 and TRBJ1-1; D call uncertain. The CDR3 length is 17 residues. Trimming removed 9 bases at V and 1 base at J, with 24 bases between. Germline lookup yields CDR1 LNHDA and CDR2 SQIVND (reference sequence). The CDR3 bases are TGTGCCAGGATCCAGGACCTCCCCGGGAACTCGAACACTGAAGCTTTCTTT. Its translation: CARIQDLPGNSNTEAFF.

On this clone itself: This same CDR3 is encoded by further DNA sequences in the sample. The chain combines TRBV7-3 with TRBJ2-2; D gene ambiguous. Germline CDR1 and CDR2: SGHTA and FQGTGA. This CDR3 is 13 amino acids long. The V end was cut by 3 bases, the J end by 4 bases, with 6 bases between. As DNA, the CDR3 is TGTGCCAGCAGCTTCGGTGGCACCGGGGAGCTGTTTTTT. As protein: CASSFGGTGELFF.

The chain joins TRBV4-3 to TRBJ1-2, with 8 bases aligning to TRBD1. CDR1 is LGHNA and CDR2 is YSLEER in the germline V gene. Trimming took 0 bases from V and 4 from J; bases not matched to a gene: 7. The CDR3 runs 16 residues. The CDR3 nucleotides read TGCGCCAGCAGCCAAGATATAGGGCAGGGGGCCTATGGCTACACCTTC. It codes for CASSQDIGQGAYGYTF.

This clone was found a few times. The chain uses TRBV30 and TRBJ1-6; 10 bases align to TRBD1. With V trimmed by 0 bases and J by 8 bases, 7 bases remained unmatched. This CDR3 has 16 amino acids. Germline V gene sequence: CDR1 GTSNPN, CDR2 SVGIG (reference sequence). CDR3 region: CAWSVGQGSHHSPLHF. CDR3 nucleotide sequence: TGTGCCTGGAGTGTGGGACAGGGGAGCCACCATTCACCCCTCCACTTT.

The V call is TRBV7-3, the J call TRBJ2-1; TRBD2 aligns across 10 bases. CDR1 SGHTA and CDR2 FQGTGA come from the germline V gene. This CDR3 is built from 16 residues. V shed 5 bases and J 4 bases; nucleotides not matched to a gene: 8. The CDR3 sequence is CASSLGRSGGYNEQFF. DNA of the CDR3: TGTGCCAGCAGCCTGGGTCGTAGCGGGGGGTACAATGAGCAGTTCTTC. Full variable domain (missing parts from reference TRBV7-3 and TRBJ2-1): GAGVSQTPSNKVTEKGKYVELRCDPISGHTALYWYRQSLGQGPEFLIYFQGTGAADDSGLPNDRFFAVRPEGSVSTLKIQRTERGDSAVYLCASSLGRSGGYNEQFFGPGTRLTVL.

The chain is built from TRBV21-1 and TRBJ1-4; TRBD1 is taken as the D call from the table, unchecked against the DNA. TRBV21-1 is marked as a pseudogene. CDR3 size: 12 residues. CDR3 nucleotide sequence: TGTGCCAGCAGCAACAGTAATGAAAAACTGTTTTTT. Residues: CASSNSNEKLFF.

This chain uses TRBV9 with TRBJ1-3, with TRBD1 identical over 11 bases. This CDR3 has 20 amino acids. V lost 3 bases to trimming and J lost 3 bases; unmatched junction nucleotides: 17. Germline V gene lookup returns CDR1 SGDLS and CDR2 YYNGEE. The chain's CDR3 is CASSATLMWDRGVDGNTIYF. CDR3 bases: TGTGCCAGCAGCGCCACACTCATGTGGGACAGGGGGGTAGATGGAAACACCATATATTTT.

The chain combines TRBV9 with TRBJ2-1; 7 bases are shared with TRBD2. J lost 4 bases, V lost 4 bases, and 2 bases had no gene match. Germline values: CDR1 SGDLS, CDR2 YYNGEE. This CDR3 is 13 amino acids long. The CDR3 DNA reads as TGTGCCAGCAGCATGGGACTATACAATGAGCAGTTCTTC. This translates into CASSMGLYNEQFF.

The chain couples TRBV7-3 to TRBJ1-1; no definite D call. Germline values: CDR1 SGHTA, CDR2 FQGTGA. The CDR3 consists of 14 residues. The V end lost 9 bases, the J end lost 3 bases, and 17 bases lay between the germline ends. The CDR3 DNA is TGTGCCAGGCTTGTTTGGGCGTTGGACACTGAAGCTTTCTTT. Translation: CARLVWALDTEAFF.

The chain combines TRBV5-1 with TRBJ1-1, with D perhaps matching TRBD1 (5 bases). Trimming took off 4 bases at V and 9 bases at J, with 13 bases between the two ends. Germline-derived CDR1 and CDR2 are SGHRS and YFSETQ. CDR3 size: 12 residues. The CDR3 nucleotides read TGCGCCAGCAGCCCACTGGGGGGGAAAGCTTTCTTT. Encoded protein: CASSPLGGKAFF.

The rearrangement links TRBV29-1 to TRBJ2-1; 10 positions match TRBD2. Germline V gene sequence: CDR1 SQVTM, CDR2 ANQGSEA. Unmatched junction bases numbered 10, after V lost 3 bases and J lost 8 bases. The CDR3 loop spans 15 amino acids. DNA of the CDR3: TGCAGCGTTGACGGGACTAGCGCTATTAGCGATGAGCAGTTCTTC. Its protein is CSVDGTSAISDEQFF.

The chain recombines TRBV6-5 with TRBJ1-1; no firm D call. V was trimmed by 2 bases and J by 1 base, leaving 8 bases between them. The germline gives CDR1 MNHEY, CDR2 SVGAGI. The CDR3 length is 14 residues. The CDR3: CASSYAQSNTEAFF. Written as DNA, the CDR3 is TGTGCCAGCAGTTACGCACAATCGAACACTGAAGCTTTCTTT.

The chain couples TRBV27 to TRBJ2-1; 7 bases match TRBD1. Germline assignment: CDR1 MNHEY and CDR2 SMNVEV (reference sequence). Trimming removed 6 bases from V and 6 bases from J; junction bases left unmatched: 14. This CDR3 spans 16 amino acids. The CDR3 DNA reads TGTGCCAGCAGGGGGACCGGGACAGTTGGTCTCAATGAGCAGTTCTTC. Translation: CASRGTGTVGLNEQFF.

Comments on this clone: The junction does not match germline at one end; this may be a read error. The chain is built from TRBV7-9 and TRBJ1-2; D remains unclear. In germline, CDR1 is SEHNR, CDR2 FQNEAQ (reference sequence). This CDR3 is 15 amino acids long. CDR3 protein: CASSLARLANYGYTF. CDR3 nucleotides: TGTGCCAGCAGCCTAGCTCGTCTCGCTAACTATGGCTACACCTTC.